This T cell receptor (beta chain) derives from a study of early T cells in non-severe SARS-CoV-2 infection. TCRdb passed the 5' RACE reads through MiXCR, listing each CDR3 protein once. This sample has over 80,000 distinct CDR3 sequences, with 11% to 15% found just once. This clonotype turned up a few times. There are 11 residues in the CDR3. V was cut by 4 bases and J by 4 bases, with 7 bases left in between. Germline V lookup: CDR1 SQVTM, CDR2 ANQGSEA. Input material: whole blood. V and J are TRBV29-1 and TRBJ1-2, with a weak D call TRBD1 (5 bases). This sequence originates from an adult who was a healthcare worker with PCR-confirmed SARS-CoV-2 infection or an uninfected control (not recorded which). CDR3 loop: CSVAGIYGYTF. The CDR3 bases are TGCAGCGTTGCAGGGATCTATGGCTACACCTTC.